This T cell receptor (beta chain) was identified during a study of tumor-infiltrating lymphocytes in oesophageal squamous cell carcinoma (dated by TCRdb to the mid-2010s). Library preparation was by PCR. The data were produced on an Illumina HiSeq 2000. Using fastp trimming at Q25 and MiXCR clonotype assembly, TCRdb reanalyzed the public sequencing data and kept in-frame beta chains. Rows are unified per CDR3 protein, each entry keeping the most common DNA and genes. This sample is represented by approximately 19,000 distinct CDR3 sequences; 35% to 50% of them were singletons. The ten most abundant clones make up about 11% of the sample. With regard to this clonotype: The target of this receptor is not known. Base qualities are not provided; no much larger clone lies one nucleotide away.

The sequencing sample was made of normal esophageal tissue next to the tumor. The sequence was collected from a male donor with esophageal squamous cell carcinoma.

In nucleotides, the sequence is TGTGCCAGCAGCTTACGAAGCGGGTACCAAGAGACCCAGTACTTC. The translation is CASSLRSGYQETQYF. The chain is assembled from TRBV7-3 and TRBJ2-5; TRBD2 might be the D gene, on 6 matching bases. Sequences SGHTA (CDR1) and FQGTGA (CDR2) are obtained from the germline V gene. From the cysteine up to the phenylalanine, the CDR3 has a length of 15 residues. The read is trimmed to its CDR3 DNA, 45 bases read in frame from base 1. The trim is 2 bases for V and 0 bases for J, with a gap of 10 bases between the germline ends.